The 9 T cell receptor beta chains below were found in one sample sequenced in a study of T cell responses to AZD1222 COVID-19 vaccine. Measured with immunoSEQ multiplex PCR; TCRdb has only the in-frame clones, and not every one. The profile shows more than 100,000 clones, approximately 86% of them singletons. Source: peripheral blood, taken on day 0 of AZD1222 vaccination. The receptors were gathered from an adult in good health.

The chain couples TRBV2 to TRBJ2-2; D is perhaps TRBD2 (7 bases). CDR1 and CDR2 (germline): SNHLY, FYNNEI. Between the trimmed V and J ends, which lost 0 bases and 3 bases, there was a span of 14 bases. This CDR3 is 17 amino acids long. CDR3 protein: CASSEAQGRADTGELFF. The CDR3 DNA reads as TGTGCCAGCAGTGAAGCGCAGGGGAGGGCGGACACCGGGGAGCTGTTTTTT.

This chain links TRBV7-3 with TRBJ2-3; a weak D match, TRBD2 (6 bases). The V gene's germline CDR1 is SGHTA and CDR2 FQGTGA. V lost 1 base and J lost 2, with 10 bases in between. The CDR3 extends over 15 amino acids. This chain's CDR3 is CASSLNRDSTDTQYF. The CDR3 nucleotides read TGTGCCAGCAGCTTAAATCGGGACTCCACAGATACGCAGTATTTT.

CDR3 bases: TGTGCCAGCAGCTTATACAATCAGCCCCAGCATTTT. The encoded protein is CASSLYNQPQHF. The chain uses TRBV7-2 and TRBJ1-5; D uncertain. Trimming removed 2 bases from V and 3 bases from J, with 2 bases in between. Germline V gene data show CDR1 as SGHTA and CDR2 as FQGNSA. This CDR3 is built from 12 residues. Based on the CDR3 plus reference TRBV7-2 and TRBJ1-5, the full variable domain is GAGVSQSPSNKVTEKGKDVELRCDPISGHTALYWYRQSLGQGLEFLIYFQGNSAPDKSGLPSDRFSAERTGGSVSTLTIQRTQQEDSAVYLCASSLYNQPQHFGDGTRLSIL.

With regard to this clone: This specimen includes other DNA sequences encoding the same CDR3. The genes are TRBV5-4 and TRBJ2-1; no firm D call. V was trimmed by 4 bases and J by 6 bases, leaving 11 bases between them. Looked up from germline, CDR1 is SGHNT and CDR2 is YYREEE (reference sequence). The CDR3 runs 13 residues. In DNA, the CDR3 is TGTGCCAGCAGCCTCCGAGGTTCCAATGAGCAGTTCTTC. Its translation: CASSLRGSNEQFF.

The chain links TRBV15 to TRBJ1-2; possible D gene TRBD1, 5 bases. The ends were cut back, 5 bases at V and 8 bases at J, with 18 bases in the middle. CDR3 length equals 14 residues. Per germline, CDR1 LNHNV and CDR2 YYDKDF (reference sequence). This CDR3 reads CATSGPGTPEGYTF. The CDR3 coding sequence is TGTGCCACCAGCGGACCCGGGACGCCCGAGGGCTACACCTTC.

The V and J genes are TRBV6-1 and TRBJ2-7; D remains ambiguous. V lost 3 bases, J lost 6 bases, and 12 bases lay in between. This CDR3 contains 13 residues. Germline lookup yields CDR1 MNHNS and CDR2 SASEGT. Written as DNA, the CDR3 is TGTGCCAGCAGTGACGGGCCCCCAGGCGAGCAGTACTTC. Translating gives CASSDGPPGEQYF.

As DNA, the CDR3 is TGTGCCAGCAGCGGCAGGGAGCGGAATGAGCAGTTCTTC. This gives the protein CASSGRERNEQFF. This chain links TRBV7-6 with TRBJ2-1; either TRBD1 or TRBD2 may fit D (5 bases each). This CDR3 is 13 amino acids long. V was trimmed by 5 bases and J by 7 bases, leaving 12 bases between them. The germline CDR1 and CDR2 sequences are SGHVS and FNYEAQ.

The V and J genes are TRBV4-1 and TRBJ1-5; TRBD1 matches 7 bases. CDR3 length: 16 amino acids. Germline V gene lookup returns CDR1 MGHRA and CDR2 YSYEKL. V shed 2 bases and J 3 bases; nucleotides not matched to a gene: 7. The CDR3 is CASSQLGGTDNQPQHF. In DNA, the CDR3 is TGCGCCAGCAGCCAACTAGGGGGGACAGACAATCAGCCCCAGCATTTT.

In nucleotides, the CDR3 is TGTGCCAGCAGTTCCGGGGGCACAATGAACACTGAAGCTTTCTTT. Its protein is CASSSGGTMNTEAFF. The chain has TRBV6-2 or TRBV6-3 and TRBJ1-1; tentative D call: TRBD1 (6 bases). The V end was cut by 4 bases, the J end by 0 bases, with 12 bases between. The CDR3 is made up of 15 amino acids. Per germline, CDR1 MNHEY and CDR2 SVGEGT.